This entry is about one TCR beta chain. Its cognate antigen has yet to be identified. The cohort was made up of roughly 670 healthy bone marrow donors. At the time of sampling, all cohort members were nominally healthy, though unrecorded immune exposures were likely present. The donor tested CMV seropositive, placing the donor among the approximately 310 seropositive members of the cohort. A peripheral blood sample was provided by each donor, and peripheral blood mononuclear cells were used for TCR beta sequencing. Genomic DNA was extracted from the blood cell samples with the Qiagen DNeasy Blood Extraction Kit. This entry is derived from a study of cytomegalovirus exposure and HLA in healthy donors (dated 2017 in TCRdb). About the investigation overall: An earlier analysis of approximately 590 of the donors reported roughly 300 Gb of sequence data and 117 million unique TCR beta sequences from about 200 million T cells. Every repertoire in the discovery cohort had been generated on one and the same sequencing platform. In an earlier analysis of roughly 600 of the donors, high-throughput TCR beta sequencing was used to judge whether each TCR beta V gene segment behaved as functional or pseudogenic. A later genetic analysis took genome-wide SNP genotypes for about 65% of the 666 donors and used that subset as a discovery cohort. Of the 300 to 400 genotyped donors, around 81% fell in the genetic ancestry cluster associated with self-reported Caucasian donors. The study was designed to test whether signatures of past pathogen exposure could be identified by cataloging public T cell receptors. An early release covering around 630 HLA-typed donors comprised 250 to 350 gigabases of sequencing data and tens of millions of unique TCR sequences. Using immunosequencing, the study profiled T cell repertoires from 666 subjects and related those repertoires to cytomegalovirus serostatus. Donor age, sex, ethnicity and CMV serostatus were compiled alongside the repertoire data. Roughly five DR-DQ haplotypes were treated as single units for association and clustering because of strong linkage in the cohort. To predict cytomegalovirus infection status, the study combined high-throughput TCR immunosequencing, statistical association of individual TCRs with disease status, and machine learning. Rather than using new phenotypic data, the later analysis identified candidate immune exposures from TCR beta sequences and from how often those sequences occurred across donors. Typing coverage differed by locus: A, B, C, DRB1 and DQB1 were typed in about 629-640 donors, DQA1 in 500 to 550, DPA1 in approximately 600, and DPB1 in about 450. A later analysis re-analyzed previously published TCR beta repertoires from approximately 670 donors and added high-resolution HLA genotyping to study TCR occurrence patterns. In addition to the first cohort of around 670 subjects, a separate validation cohort of 130 or so different subjects was used. HLA typing included class I and class II loci at four-digit resolution. Across some 400 genotyped donors of the cohort, an average of about 250,000 unique TCR beta nucleotide sequences per donor were sequenced, and 15% to 20% of those sequences were non-productive. The paper's findings and limits, for the study overall: Correlated functional status among segregating V segments might reflect linkage disequilibrium, but an unknown experimental factor could not be ruled out. In a later analysis, TCR association rates were found to vary across HLA loci, with the most associated TCRs seen for DRB1 alleles and the fewest for HLA-C alleles. Because HLA typing was missing for some donors at each locus, association tests included only the typed subset. In a later genetic analysis, fewer N-insertions in productive TCRs were reported among donors in an Asian-associated ancestry cluster than the 666-donor mean. Only TCR beta chains were sequenced in this cohort, and the absence of alpha or paired-chain data limited detectable features. Immune exposure information for the cohort was limited to CMV serostatus. Most TCR sequences were observed very rarely across donors, whereas some public TCRs were present in many individuals. At a false discovery rate of 0.05, a later analysis linked 16,951 TCR beta sequences to specific HLA alleles. Because the 87-base-pair reads could not distinguish some IMGT-functional V segments, including TRBV6-2 and TRBV6-3, those segments were excluded. In an earlier analysis of about 550 of the donors, most TCR beta V segments were observed in productive rearrangements about 87% or about 30% of the time, broadly matching IMGT annotations. When HLA alleles, especially DR and DQ, strongly co-occurred, attributing TCR associations to individual alleles was difficult. The authors suggested that the approach could potentially be extended to other disease states and immunological phenotypes. The earlier analysis of 587 of the donors excluded 15 to 20 rarely observed V segments, including chromosome 9 orphons, because counts were too low. According to a later analysis, most CMV-associated TCR beta chains appeared to be HLA-restricted, and the HLA associations seemed to be driven largely by CMV exposure. In the study, 164 TCR beta chains were listed as associated with cytomegalovirus. A few of the identified cytomegalovirus-associated TCR beta chains were confirmed in vitro to be specific for cytomegalovirus antigens. In a later genetic analysis, a missense DCLRE1C variant was associated with V-gene and J-gene trimming of TCR beta chains, and the association was replicated in an independent cohort. According to a later analysis, parvovirus B19, influenza, CMV and Epstein-Barr virus appeared linked to several top co-occurrence clusters. A further reported finding was that TCR beta sequences accurately predicted the HLA-A and HLA-B alleles for most subjects in the first cohort. The classifier was reported to diagnose cytomegalovirus status with high specificity and sensitivity in both the original and validation cohorts. Sequencing depth was assumed to be roughly uniform across donors in the presence/absence analyses, though that assumption may not hold. A cluster of highly shared sequence variants was judged likely to be a technical artifact of the sequencing pipeline. In a later analysis, HLA-associated TCR beta chains were found to be more clonally expanded and to have lower generation probabilities than equally common non-associated chains.

The library was built by means of the immunoSEQ multiplex PCR assay. For the multiplex PCR, a mixture combining 60 forward primers for TCR Vbeta segments and 13 reverse primers for TCR Jbeta segments was used. A multiplex PCR assay on genomic DNA amplified the CDR3 region of rearranged TCR beta genes. Amplified TCR beta libraries were sequenced as 87-base-pair reads on the Illumina HiSeq System. Concerning the study's data processing: A later analysis counted some 80 million unique TCR beta chains across the 550 to 800 repertoires, and 10 million to 12 million of these chains were shared by at least two donors. To remove PCR and sequencing errors, raw reads were error-corrected and collapsed into unique sequences using a nearest-neighbor algorithm that merged closely related sequences. To assign V, D and J gene segments, CDR3 sequences were aligned to IMGT reference sequences. Each retained sequence needed at least a six-nucleotide match to both a V gene segment and a J gene segment. Rearrangements were called productive when the CDR3 lacked stop codons and stayed in frame with V and J; all others were non-productive. CDR3 was defined by IMGT convention, running from the second conserved V-encoded cysteine to the conserved J-encoded phenylalanine. Sequences without an unambiguous match to a single V gene segment were excluded from the earlier analysis of several hundred of the donors. In an earlier analysis of several hundred of the donors, V segments were called functional above 56.7% productive rearrangements and were called segregating when the between-donor standard deviation exceeded 5%. A statistical classification framework was built to diagnose cytomegalovirus status from the catalog of TCR beta chain sequences. In a later analysis, V and J genes were assigned by comparing TCR nucleotide sequences against IMGT/GENE-DB human TR gene sequences. A later analysis assigned CDR3 sequences and most-parsimonious VDJ recombination scenarios with the TCRdist pipeline. In a later analysis, each TCR beta chain was defined by its CDR3 amino acid sequence together with its V-gene family, and reads without a unique V-gene family were excluded. A later analysis removed nearly 600 highly shared, low-generation-probability nucleotide sequences to deal with suspected cross-contamination and a sequencing artifact. In a later analysis, a clonal expansion index was calculated for each public chain from normalized within-repertoire ranks of inferred template counts. Generation probabilities in a later analysis came from a VDJ recombination model fitted to out-of-frame rearrangements, and those results were checked against IGoR. A later analysis scored TCR-TCR, TCR-HLA and TCR-CMV co-occurrence with hypergeometric tests, applying a repertoire-size bias correction to TCR pairs. False discovery rates were estimated in a later analysis by permuting HLA or CMV assignments 20 times. In a later analysis, co-occurring TCRs were grouped using DBSCAN, with TCRdist sequence similarity added in when clustering inside HLA-allele-positive subsets. Co-occurrence clustering excluded repertoires with fewer than 30,000 or more than 120,000 public chains, plus five with anomalous nucleotide sharing. TCRdb stores this immuneACCESS table with in-frame sequences only. Part of the clones is absent; in the studies checked, under half of the shortfall reflects unresolved V genes, and no reason is known for the rest. D and trimming come from the DNA, and the V and J calls and clone size come from that table. This specimen's table enumerates under 90,000 clones. The top ten clones comprise roughly an eighth of the sample.

Based on the germline V gene (reference sequence), the CDR1 and CDR2 sequences are WNHNN and SYGVQD. Inclusive of the bounding cysteine and phenylalanine, the CDR3 is 16 residues long. This entry keeps only the CDR3 DNA: 48 bases, framed from base 1. The V end loses 3 bases and the J end loses 4 bases, and a stretch of 13 bases separates them. The TCR sequence derives from a man aged 50 or older in good health and CMV-seropositive. Sequences were obtained from PBMCs. Recombination linked TRBV10-1 to TRBJ2-6; confidence is insufficient to name the D gene. The DNA is TGCGCCAGCAGTGACTCGGGTTCGTCCGGGGCCAACGTCCTGACTTTC. The translation is CASSDSGSSGANVLTF.